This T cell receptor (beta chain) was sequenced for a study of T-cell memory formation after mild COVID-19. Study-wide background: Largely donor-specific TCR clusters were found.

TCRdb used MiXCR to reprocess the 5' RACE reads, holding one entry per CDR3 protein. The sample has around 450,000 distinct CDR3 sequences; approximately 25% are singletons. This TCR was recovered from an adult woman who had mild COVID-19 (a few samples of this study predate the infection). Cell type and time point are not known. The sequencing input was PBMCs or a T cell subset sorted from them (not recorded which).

The chain's CDR3 is CSAKDPGGEKGAIYGYTF. The DNA of the CDR3 is TGCAGTGCTAAGGACCCGGGTGGGGAGAAGGGGGCTATTTATGGCTACACCTTC. This sequence joins TRBV20-1 and TRBJ1-2, with TRBD1 identical over 7 bases. Unmatched junction bases numbered 22, after V lost 4 bases and J lost 5 bases. Per the germline V gene, CDR1 is DFQATT and CDR2 is SNEGSKA (reference sequence). This CDR3 region has 18 residues.